This is a list of T cell receptor beta chains from one sample in a study of blood T cell repertoires in COVID-19. The data were produced by immunoSEQ multiplex PCR, yet TCRdb's version contains in-frame clones alone and is incomplete. The data show around 100,000 clones, around 88% seen once. The source material was peripheral blood. The receptor set was obtained from a human donor in a cohort sampled during active COVID-19. The CDR3 runs from the conserved cysteine through the conserved F or W. D genes are given only for firm matches. A row's size may be missing; if present it is once, few, many or a size class.

j_call: TRBJ2-5; d_call: TRBD1; v_call: TRBV28; clone_size: NA; cdr3_nt: TGTGCCAGCAGTCCTGGGACAGTCCAAGAGACCCAGTACTTC; cdr3_aa: CASSPGTVQETQYF
j_call: TRBJ2-7; d_call: NA; v_call: TRBV5-4; clone_size: few; cdr3_nt: TGTGCCAGCAGCTCGGTGACTAGTTATGAGCAGTACTTC; cdr3_aa: CASSSVTSYEQYF
j_call: TRBJ1-1; d_call: NA; v_call: TRBV7-9; clone_size: NA; cdr3_nt: TGTGCCAGCAGCTTAGAAGCCCGGGGCACTGAAGCTTTCTTT; cdr3_aa: CASSLEARGTEAFF
j_call: TRBJ2-1; d_call: NA; v_call: TRBV12-1; clone_size: NA; cdr3_nt: TGTGCCAGCAGCTTGTCCGGGACAGGGGAGGAGGGGAATGAGCAGTTCTTC; cdr3_aa: CASSLSGTGEEGNEQFF
j_call: TRBJ1-6; d_call: NA; v_call: TRBV6-6; clone_size: once; cdr3_nt: TGTGCCAGCAGCAGGAACAGGGCTCGTGATTCACCCCTCCACTTT; cdr3_aa: CASSRNRARDSPLHF
j_call: TRBJ1-1; d_call: NA; v_call: TRBV12-3/TRBV12-4; clone_size: NA; cdr3_nt: TGTGCCAGCATAGAAAACACTGAAGCTTTCTTT; cdr3_aa: CASIENTEAFF
j_call: TRBJ2-7; d_call: NA; v_call: TRBV28; clone_size: NA; cdr3_nt: TGTGCCAGCAGTTTAGCGGCTCAACTGTCCTACGAGCAGTACTTC; cdr3_aa: CASSLAAQLSYEQYF
j_call: TRBJ1-5; d_call: NA; v_call: TRBV2; clone_size: NA; cdr3_nt: TGTGCCAGCAGTTACAGGAGGGATCAGCCCCAGCATTTT; cdr3_aa: CASSYRRDQPQHF
j_call: TRBJ1-5; d_call: NA; v_call: TRBV2; clone_size: NA; cdr3_nt: TGTGCCAGCAGTGAAACGGGAGGTGGCCAGCCCCAGCATTTT; cdr3_aa: CASSETGGGQPQHF
j_call: TRBJ2-2; d_call: NA; v_call: TRBV10-3; clone_size: NA; cdr3_nt: TGTGCCATCAGACAGGGTGACACCGGGGAGCTGTTTTTT; cdr3_aa: CAIRQGDTGELFF
j_call: TRBJ2-6; d_call: TRBD2; v_call: TRBV10-3; clone_size: NA; cdr3_nt: TGTGCCATCAGTGAGTCGGGATCGGGTGCTAGCGGTTCTGGGGCCAACGTCCTGACTTTC; cdr3_aa: CAISESGSGASGSGANVLTF
j_call: TRBJ2-5; d_call: TRBD1; v_call: TRBV30; clone_size: NA; cdr3_nt: TGTGCCTGGAGTGTACCAGGGACAGGGACTGCGGAGACCCAGTACTTC; cdr3_aa: CAWSVPGTGTAETQYF